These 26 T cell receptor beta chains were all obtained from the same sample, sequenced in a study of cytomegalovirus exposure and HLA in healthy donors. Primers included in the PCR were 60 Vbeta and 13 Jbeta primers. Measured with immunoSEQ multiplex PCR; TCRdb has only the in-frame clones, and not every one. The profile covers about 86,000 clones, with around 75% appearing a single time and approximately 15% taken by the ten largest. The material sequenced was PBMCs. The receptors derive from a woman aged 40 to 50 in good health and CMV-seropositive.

CDR3 coding DNA: TGTGCCAGCAGCCCAAGAGCCTCCGGGACAGCTAATGAAAAACTGTTTTTT. Protein product: CASSPRASGTANEKLFF. This chain joins TRBV11-2 and TRBJ1-4; TRBD1 matches 7 bases. Germline V lookup: CDR1 SGHAT, CDR2 FQNNGV. J gave up 3 bases and V 5 bases, and 12 bases lay outside the gene matches. CDR3 length: 17 amino acids.

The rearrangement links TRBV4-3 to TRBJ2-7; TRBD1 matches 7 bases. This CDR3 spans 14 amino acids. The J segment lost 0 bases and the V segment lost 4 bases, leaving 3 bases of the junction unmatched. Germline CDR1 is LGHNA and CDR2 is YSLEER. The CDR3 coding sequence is TGCGCCAGCAGCCGAACAGGGGTCTCCTACGAGCAGTACTTC. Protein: CASSRTGVSYEQYF.

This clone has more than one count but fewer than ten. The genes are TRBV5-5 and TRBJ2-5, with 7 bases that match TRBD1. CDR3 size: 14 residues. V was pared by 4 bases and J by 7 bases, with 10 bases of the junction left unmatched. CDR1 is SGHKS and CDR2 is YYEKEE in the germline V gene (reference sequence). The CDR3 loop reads CASSTTGVQGTQYF. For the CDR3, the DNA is TGTGCCAGCAGCACCACAGGGGTTCAGGGGACCCAGTACTTC. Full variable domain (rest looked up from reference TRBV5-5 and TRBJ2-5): DAGVTQSPTHLIKTRGQQVTLRCSPISGHKSVSWYQQVLGQGPQFIFQYYEKEERGRGNFPDRFSARQFPNYSSELNVNALLLGDSALYLCASSTTGVQGTQYFGPGTRLLVL.

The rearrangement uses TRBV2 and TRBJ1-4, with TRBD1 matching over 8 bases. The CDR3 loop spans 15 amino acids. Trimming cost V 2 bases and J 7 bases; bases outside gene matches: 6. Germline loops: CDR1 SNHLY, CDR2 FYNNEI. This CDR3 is CASSERAGGVEKLFF. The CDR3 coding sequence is TGTGCCAGCAGTGAAAGGGCAGGGGGCGTTGAAAAACTGTTTTTT.

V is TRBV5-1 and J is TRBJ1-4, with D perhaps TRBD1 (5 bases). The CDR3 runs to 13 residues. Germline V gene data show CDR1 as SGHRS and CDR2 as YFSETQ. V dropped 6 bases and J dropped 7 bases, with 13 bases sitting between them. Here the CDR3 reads CASKGALVEKLFF. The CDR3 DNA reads TGCGCCAGCAAAGGGGCATTGGTTGAAAAACTGTTTTTT.

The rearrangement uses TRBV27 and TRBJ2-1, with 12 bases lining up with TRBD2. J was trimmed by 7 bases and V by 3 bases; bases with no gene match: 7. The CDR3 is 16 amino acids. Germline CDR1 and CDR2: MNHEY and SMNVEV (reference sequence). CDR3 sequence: CASSLIGLAGTNEQFF. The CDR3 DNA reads TGTGCCAGCAGTTTGATAGGACTAGCGGGAACGAATGAGCAGTTCTTC.

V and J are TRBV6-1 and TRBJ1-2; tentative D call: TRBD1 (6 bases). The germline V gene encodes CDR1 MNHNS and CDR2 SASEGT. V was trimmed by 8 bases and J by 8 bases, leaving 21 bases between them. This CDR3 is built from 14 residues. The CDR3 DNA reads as TGTGCCAGCCAGTACACAGGGACCGGAGGAGGCTACACCTTC. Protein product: CASQYTGTGGGYTF.

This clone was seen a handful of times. CDR3 DNA: TGTGCCAGCTCACGGGACTCCGGGGGGTACGAGCAGTACTTC. Its translation is CASSRDSGGYEQYF. The chain combines TRBV18 with TRBJ2-7; 7 nucleotides line up with TRBD2. This CDR3 spans 14 amino acids. Germline trimming cut 4 bases from V and 4 bases from J; bases unmatched to any gene: 7. Germline assignment: CDR1 KGHSH and CDR2 LQKENI.

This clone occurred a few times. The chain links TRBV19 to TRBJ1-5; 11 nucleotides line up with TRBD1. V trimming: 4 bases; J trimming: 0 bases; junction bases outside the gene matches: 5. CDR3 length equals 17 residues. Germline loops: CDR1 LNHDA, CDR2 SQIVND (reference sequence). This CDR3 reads CASSRSDRGLSNQPQHF. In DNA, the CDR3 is TGTGCCAGTAGTAGGTCGGACAGGGGGCTTAGCAATCAGCCCCAGCATTTT.

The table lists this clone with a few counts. CDR3 sequence reads: CASSSGTSGYEQYF. The DNA for the CDR3 is TGCGCCAGCAGCTCTGGGACTAGCGGGTACGAGCAGTACTTC. The V and J genes are TRBV5-1 and TRBJ2-7; 12 bases are a match to TRBD2. Germline-derived CDR1 and CDR2 are SGHRS and YFSETQ. This CDR3 has 14 residues. V was pared by 3 bases and J by 4 bases, with 2 bases of the junction left unmatched.

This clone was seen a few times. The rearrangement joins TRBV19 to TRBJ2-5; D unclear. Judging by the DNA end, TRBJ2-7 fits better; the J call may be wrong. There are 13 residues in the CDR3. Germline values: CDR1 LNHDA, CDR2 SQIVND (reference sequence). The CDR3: CASSIQFSYEQYF. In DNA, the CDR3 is TGTGCCAGTAGTATACAATTCTCCTACGAGCAGTACTTC.

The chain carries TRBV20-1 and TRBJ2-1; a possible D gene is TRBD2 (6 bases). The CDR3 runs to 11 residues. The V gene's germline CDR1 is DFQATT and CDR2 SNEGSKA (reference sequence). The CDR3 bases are TGCAGCGGGACTCCTCTCAATGAGCAGTTCTTC. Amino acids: CSGTPLNEQFF.

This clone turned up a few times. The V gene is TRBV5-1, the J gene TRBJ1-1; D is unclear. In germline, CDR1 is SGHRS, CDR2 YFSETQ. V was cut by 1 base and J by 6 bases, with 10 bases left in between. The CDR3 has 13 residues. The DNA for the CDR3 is TGCGCCAGCAGCTTGTTGCGCGACTCTGAAGCTTTCTTT. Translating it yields CASSLLRDSEAFF.

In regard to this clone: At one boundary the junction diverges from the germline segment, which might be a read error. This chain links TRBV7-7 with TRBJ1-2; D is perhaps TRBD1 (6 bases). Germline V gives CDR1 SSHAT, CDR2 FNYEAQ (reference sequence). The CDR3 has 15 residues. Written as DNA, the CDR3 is TGTGCTAGCAGCCCCCTGTCGGGGGGCGTTGGTGGCTACACCTTC. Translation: CASSPLSGGVGGYTF.

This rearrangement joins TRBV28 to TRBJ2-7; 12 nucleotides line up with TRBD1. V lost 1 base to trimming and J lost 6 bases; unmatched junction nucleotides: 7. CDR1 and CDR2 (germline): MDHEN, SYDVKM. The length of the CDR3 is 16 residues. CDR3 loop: CASSLLGTGGLGEQYF. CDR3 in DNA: TGTGCCAGCAGTTTATTAGGGACAGGGGGCCTTGGCGAGCAGTACTTC.

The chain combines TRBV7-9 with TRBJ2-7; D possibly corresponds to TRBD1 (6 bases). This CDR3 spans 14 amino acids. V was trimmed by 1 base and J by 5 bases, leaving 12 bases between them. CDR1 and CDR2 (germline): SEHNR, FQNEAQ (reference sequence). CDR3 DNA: TGTGCCAGCAGCTTAGTTGATGGGGGCCACGAGCAGTACTTC. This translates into CASSLVDGGHEQYF.

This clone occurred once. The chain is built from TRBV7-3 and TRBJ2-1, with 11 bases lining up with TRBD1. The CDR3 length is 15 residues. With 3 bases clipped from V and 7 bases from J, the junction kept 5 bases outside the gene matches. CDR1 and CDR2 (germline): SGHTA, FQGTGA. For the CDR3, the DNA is TGTGCCAGCAGCTTCCCGGGACAGGGGGTGAATGAGCAGTTCTTC. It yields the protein CASSFPGQGVNEQFF.

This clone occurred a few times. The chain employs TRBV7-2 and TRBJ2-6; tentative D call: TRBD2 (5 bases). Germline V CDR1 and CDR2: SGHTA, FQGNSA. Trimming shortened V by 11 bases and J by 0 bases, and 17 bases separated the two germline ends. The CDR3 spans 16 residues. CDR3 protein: CAEKLGSYSGANVLTF. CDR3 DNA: TGTGCCGAGAAACTGGGGAGTTACTCTGGGGCCAACGTCCTGACTTTC. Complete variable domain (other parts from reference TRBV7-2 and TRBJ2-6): GAGVSQSPSNKVTEKGKDVELRCDPISGHTALYWYRQSLGQGLEFLIYFQGNSAPDKSGLPSDRFSAERTGGSVSTLTIQRTQQEDSAVYLCAEKLGSYSGANVLTFGAGSRLTVL.

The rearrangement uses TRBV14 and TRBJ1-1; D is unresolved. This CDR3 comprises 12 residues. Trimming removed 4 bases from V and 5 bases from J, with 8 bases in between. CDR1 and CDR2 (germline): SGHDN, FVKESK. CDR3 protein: CASSLSLTEAFF. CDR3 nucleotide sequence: TGTGCCAGCAGCCTGTCTCTGACTGAAGCTTTCTTT. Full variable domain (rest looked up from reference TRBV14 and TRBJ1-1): EAGVTQFPSHSVIEKGQTVTLRCDPISGHDNLYWYRRVMGKEIKFLLHFVKESKQDESGMPNNRFLAERTGGTYSTLKVQPAELEDSGVYFCASSLSLTEAFFGQGTRLTVV.

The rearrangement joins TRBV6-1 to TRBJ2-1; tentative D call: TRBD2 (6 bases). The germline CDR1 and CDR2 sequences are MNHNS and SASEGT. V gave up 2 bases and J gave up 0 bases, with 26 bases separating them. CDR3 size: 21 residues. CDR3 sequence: CASSEYRVGTRPRSSYNEQFF. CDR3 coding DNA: TGTGCCAGCAGTGAATATAGGGTTGGGACTCGGCCAAGGAGCTCCTACAATGAGCAGTTCTTC.

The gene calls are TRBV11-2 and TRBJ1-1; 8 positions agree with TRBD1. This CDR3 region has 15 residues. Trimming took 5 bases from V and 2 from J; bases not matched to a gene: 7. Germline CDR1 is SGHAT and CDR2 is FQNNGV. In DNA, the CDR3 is TGTGCCAGCAGCCAGCGACAGGGGATAAACACTGAAGCTTTCTTT. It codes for CASSQRQGINTEAFF.

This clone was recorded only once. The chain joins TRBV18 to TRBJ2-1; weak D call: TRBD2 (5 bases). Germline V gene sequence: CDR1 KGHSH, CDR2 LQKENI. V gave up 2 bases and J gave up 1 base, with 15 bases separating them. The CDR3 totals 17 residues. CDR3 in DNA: TGTGCCAGCTCACCATTGGGCGGGCAACTATCCTACAATGAGCAGTTCTTC. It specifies CASSPLGGQLSYNEQFF.

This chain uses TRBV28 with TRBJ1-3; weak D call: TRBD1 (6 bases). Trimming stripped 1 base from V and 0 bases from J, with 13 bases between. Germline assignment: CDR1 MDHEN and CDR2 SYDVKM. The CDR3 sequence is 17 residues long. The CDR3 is CASSLSGQTFSGNTIYF. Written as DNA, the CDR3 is TGTGCCAGCAGTTTATCAGGACAGACGTTCTCTGGAAACACCATATATTTT.

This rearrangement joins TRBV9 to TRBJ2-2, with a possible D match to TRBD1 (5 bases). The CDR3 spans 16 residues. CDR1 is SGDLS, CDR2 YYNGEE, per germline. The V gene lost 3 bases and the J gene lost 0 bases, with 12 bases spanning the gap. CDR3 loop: CASSAVQGSNTGELFF. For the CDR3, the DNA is TGTGCCAGCAGCGCCGTCCAGGGTTCGAACACCGGGGAGCTGTTTTTT.

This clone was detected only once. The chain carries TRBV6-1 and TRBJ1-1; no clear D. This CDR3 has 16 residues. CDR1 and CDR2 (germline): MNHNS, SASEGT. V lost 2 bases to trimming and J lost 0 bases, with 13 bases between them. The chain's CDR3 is CASSETVDLMNTEAFF. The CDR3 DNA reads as TGTGCCAGCAGTGAAACGGTGGACTTAATGAACACTGAAGCTTTCTTT.

The CDR3 sequence is CASGQSYGYTF. In DNA, the CDR3 is TGTGCCAGCGGGCAGAGCTATGGCTACACCTTC. The rearrangement links TRBV2 to TRBJ1-2, with D hard to call. Trimming took 8 bases from V and 4 from J, leaving 8 bases between them. This CDR3 is 11 amino acids long. Germline CDR1 reads SNHLY; CDR2 reads FYNNEI. Using reference TRBV2 and TRBJ1-2 for the parts outside the CDR3, the full variable domain is EPEVTQTPSHQVTQMGQEVILRCVPISNHLYFYWYRQILGQKVEFLVSFYNNEISEKSEIFDDQFSVERPDGSNFTLKIRSTKLEDSAMYFCASGQSYGYTFGSGTRLTVV.